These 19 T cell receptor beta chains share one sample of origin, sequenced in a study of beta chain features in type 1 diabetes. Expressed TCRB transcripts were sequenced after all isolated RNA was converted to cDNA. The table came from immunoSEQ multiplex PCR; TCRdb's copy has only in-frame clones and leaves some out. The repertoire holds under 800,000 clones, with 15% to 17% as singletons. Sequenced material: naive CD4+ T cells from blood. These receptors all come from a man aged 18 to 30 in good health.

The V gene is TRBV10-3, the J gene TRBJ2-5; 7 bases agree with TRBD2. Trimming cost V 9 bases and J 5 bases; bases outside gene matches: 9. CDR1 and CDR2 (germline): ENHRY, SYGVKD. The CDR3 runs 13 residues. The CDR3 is CAMREQGGETQYF. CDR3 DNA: TGTGCCATGAGGGAGCAGGGAGGGGAGACCCAGTACTTC.

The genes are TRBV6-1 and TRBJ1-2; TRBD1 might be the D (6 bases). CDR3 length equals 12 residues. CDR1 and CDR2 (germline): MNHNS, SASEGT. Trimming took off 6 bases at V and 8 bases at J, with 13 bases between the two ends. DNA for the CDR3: TGTGCCAGCAGCTCCAGGGGCCGCGGCTACACCTTC. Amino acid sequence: CASSSRGRGYTF.

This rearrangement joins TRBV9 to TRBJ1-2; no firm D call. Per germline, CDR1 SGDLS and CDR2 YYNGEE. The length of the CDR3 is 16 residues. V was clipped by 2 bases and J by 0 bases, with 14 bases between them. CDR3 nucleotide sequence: TGTGCCAGCAGCGTGGGCCTCGGGCAGACTAACTATGGCTACACCTTC. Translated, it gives CASSVGLGQTNYGYTF.

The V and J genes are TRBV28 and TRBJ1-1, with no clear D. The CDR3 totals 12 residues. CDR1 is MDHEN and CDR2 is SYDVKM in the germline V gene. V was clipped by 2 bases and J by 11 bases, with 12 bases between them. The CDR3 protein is CASSLEGMEAFF. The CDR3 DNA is TGTGCCAGCAGTTTAGAGGGAATGGAGGCTTTCTTT.

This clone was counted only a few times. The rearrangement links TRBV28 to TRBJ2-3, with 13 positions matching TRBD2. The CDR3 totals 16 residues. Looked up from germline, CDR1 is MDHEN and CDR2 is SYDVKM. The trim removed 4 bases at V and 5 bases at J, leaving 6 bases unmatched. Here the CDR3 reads CASSSWTSGRLDTQYF. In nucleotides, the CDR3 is TGTGCCAGCAGTTCGTGGACTAGCGGGAGATTAGATACGCAGTATTTT. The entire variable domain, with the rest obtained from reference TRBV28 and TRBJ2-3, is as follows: DVKVTQSSRYLVKRTGEKVFLECVQDMDHENMFWYRQDPGLGLRLIYFSYDVKMKEKGDIPEGYSVSREKKERFSLILESASTNQTSMYLCASSSWTSGRLDTQYFGPGTRLTVL.

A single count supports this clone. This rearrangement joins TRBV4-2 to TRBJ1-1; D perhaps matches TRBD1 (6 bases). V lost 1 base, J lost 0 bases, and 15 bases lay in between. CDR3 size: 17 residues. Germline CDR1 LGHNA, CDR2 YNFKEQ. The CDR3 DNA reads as TGTGCCAGCAGCCAAGCGGGGGCCCGGATCCTGAACACTGAAGCTTTCTTT. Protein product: CASSQAGARILNTEAFF.

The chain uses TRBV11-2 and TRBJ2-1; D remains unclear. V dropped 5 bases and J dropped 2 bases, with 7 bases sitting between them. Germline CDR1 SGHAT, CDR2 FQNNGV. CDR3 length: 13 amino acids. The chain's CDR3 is CASSPGPYNEQFF. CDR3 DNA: TGTGCCAGCAGCCCCGGCCCCTACAATGAGCAGTTCTTC.

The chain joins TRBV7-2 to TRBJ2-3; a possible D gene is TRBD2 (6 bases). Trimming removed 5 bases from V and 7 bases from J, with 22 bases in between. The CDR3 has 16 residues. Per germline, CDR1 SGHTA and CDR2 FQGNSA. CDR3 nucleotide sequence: TGTGCCAGCAGCCCAACTAGCCGCCGGACCTCCTATACGCAGTATTTT. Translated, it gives CASSPTSRRTSYTQYF.

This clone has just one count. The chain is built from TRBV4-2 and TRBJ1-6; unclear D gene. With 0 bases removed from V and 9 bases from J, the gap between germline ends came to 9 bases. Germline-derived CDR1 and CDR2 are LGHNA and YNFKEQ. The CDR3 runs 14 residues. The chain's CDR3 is CASSQDVRFSPLHF. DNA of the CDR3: TGTGCCAGCAGCCAAGACGTGAGATTTTCACCCCTCCACTTT.

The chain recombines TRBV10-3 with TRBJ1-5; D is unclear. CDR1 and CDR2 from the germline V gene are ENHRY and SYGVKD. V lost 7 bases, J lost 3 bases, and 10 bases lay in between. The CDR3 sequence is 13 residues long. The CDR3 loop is CAINPGPNQPQHF. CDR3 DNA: TGTGCCATCAATCCGGGCCCCAATCAGCCCCAGCATTTT.

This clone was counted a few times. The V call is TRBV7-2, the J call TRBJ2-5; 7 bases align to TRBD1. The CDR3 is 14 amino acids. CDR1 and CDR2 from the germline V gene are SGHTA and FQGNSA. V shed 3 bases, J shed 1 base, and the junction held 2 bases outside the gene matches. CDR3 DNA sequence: TGTGCCAGCAGCTTTGGGACAGCCCAAGAGACCCAGTACTTC. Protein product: CASSFGTAQETQYF.

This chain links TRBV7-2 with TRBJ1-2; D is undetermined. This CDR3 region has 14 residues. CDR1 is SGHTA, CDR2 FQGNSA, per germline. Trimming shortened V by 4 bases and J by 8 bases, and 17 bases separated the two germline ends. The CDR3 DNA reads TGTGCCAGCAGCTCGTCTGAGGGCATCGGGGGCTACACCTTC. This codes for CASSSSEGIGGYTF.

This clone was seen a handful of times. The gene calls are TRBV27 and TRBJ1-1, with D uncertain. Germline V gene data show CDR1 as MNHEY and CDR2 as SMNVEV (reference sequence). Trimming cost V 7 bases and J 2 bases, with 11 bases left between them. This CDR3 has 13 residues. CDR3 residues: CASTLRGNTEAFF. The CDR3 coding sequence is TGTGCCAGCACCCTACGCGGTAACACTGAAGCTTTCTTT.

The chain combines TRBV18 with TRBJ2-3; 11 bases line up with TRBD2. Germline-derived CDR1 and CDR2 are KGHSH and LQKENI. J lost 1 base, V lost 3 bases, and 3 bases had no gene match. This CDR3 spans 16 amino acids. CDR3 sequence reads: CASSPTLAGGTDTQYF. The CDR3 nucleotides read TGTGCCAGCTCACCTACACTAGCGGGGGGCACAGATACGCAGTATTTT.

CDR3 residues: CATSQGAYEQYF. CDR3 coding DNA: TGTGCCACCTCCCAGGGTGCCTACGAGCAGTACTTC. The V call is TRBV28, the J call TRBJ2-7; the D gene is possibly TRBD1 (5 bases). V was cut by 10 bases and J by 2 bases, with 12 bases left in between. Looked up from germline, CDR1 is MDHEN and CDR2 is SYDVKM. The CDR3 is 12 amino acids.

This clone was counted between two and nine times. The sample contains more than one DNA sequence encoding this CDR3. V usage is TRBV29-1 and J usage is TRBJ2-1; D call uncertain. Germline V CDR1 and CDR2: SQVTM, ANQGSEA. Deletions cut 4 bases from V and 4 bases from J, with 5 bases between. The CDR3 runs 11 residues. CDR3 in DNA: TGCAGCGTTGTTGGGTACAATGAGCAGTTCTTC. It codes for CSVVGYNEQFF.

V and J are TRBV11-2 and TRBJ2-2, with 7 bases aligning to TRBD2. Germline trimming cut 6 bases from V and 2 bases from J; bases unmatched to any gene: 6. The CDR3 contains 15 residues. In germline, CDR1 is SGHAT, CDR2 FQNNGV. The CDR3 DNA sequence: TGTGCCAGCAGGATAGCGGGCAAAAACACCGGGGAGCTGTTTTTT. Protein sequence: CASRIAGKNTGELFF.

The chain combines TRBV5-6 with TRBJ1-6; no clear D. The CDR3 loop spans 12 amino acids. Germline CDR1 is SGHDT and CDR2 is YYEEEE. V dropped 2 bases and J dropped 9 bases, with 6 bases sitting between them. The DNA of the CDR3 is TGTGCCAGCAGCTTTGTAGGTTCACCCCTCCACTTT. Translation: CASSFVGSPLHF. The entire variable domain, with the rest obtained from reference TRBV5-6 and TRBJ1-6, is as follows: DAGVTQSPTHLIKTRGQQVTLRCSPKSGHDTVSWYQQALGQGPQFIFQYYEEEERQRGNFPDRFSGHQFPNYSSELNVNALLLGDSALYLCASSFVGSPLHFGNGTRLTVT.

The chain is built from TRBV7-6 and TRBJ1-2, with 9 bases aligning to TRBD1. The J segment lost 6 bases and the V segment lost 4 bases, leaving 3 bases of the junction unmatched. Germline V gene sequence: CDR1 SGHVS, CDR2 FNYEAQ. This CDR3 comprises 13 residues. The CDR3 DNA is TGTGCCAGCAGCTGGGACAGGGTAGATGGCTACACCTTC. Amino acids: CASSWDRVDGYTF.